This is a list of T cell receptor beta chains from one sample in a study of Graves' ophthalmopathy and Graves' hyperthyroidism. MiXCR, run by TCRdb on the multiplex PCR reads, gives a single entry per CDR3 protein. The data hold almost 750,000 distinct CDR3 sequences, with around 40% observed a single time. The source material was peripheral blood. The receptors stem from an adult man with Graves' ophthalmopathy. Both conserved end residues are part of each CDR3. D genes are given only for firm matches. The size entry is marked missing in some rows and otherwise reads once, few, many or a size class.

.,TRBJ2-6,TRBV25-1,.,TGTGCCAGCAGTGAATTCGGGGGTGGGGCCAACGTCCTGACTTTC,CASSEFGGGANVLTF
.,TRBJ2-7,TRBV25-1,.,TGTGCCAGCAGTGTGGGAAGCGAGCAGTACTTC,CASSVGSEQYF
.,TRBJ2-6,TRBV10-3,.,TGTGCCATCAGTGAGTCGGGGTACTCTGGGGCCAACGTCCTGACTTTC,CAISESGYSGANVLTF
few,TRBJ2-2,TRBV2,TRBD1,TGTGCCAGCGGGGACAGGGGCGGGAACACCGGGGAGCTGTTTTTT,CASGDRGGNTGELFF
many,TRBJ2-7,TRBV19,.,TGTGCCAGTAGTAATACAGGGCCATCCTACGAGCAGTACTTC,CASSNTGPSYEQYF
.,TRBJ2-5,TRBV29-1,.,TGCAGCTTATGGCGGGAGACCCAGTACTTC,CSLWRETQYF
few,TRBJ2-2,TRBV25-1,TRBD1,TGTGCCAGCAGCTTCACAGGGGGCACCGGGGAGCTGTTTTTT,CASSFTGGTGELFF
.,TRBJ2-5,TRBV7-9,TRBD1,TGCGCCAGCAGCCACCTCGGACAGGGTAGGCAAGAGACCCAGTACTTC,CASSHLGQGRQETQYF
.,TRBJ2-2,TRBV7-9,TRBD1,TGTGCCAGCAGGGCGGGACAGGGCTCACCCGGGGAGCTGTTTTTT,CASRAGQGSPGELFF
many,TRBJ1-2,TRBV2,.,TGTGCCAGCAGGGAGGGAGGAGGAGACTATGGCTACACCTTC,CASREGGGDYGYTF
.,TRBJ2-7,TRBV25-1,TRBD1,TGTGCCAGCAGTTTACGGGACAGTGGAGAGCAGTACTTC,CASSLRDSGEQYF
many,TRBJ1-5,TRBV7-2,.,TGTGCCAGCAGCTTGTCAGGGTCTCAGCCCCAGCATTTT,CASSLSGSQPQHF
few,TRBJ2-5,TRBV12-3/TRBV12-4,TRBD1,TGTGCCAGCAGTCCCAACGACAGGGGCGGAGAGACCCAGTACTTC,CASSPNDRGGETQYF
.,TRBJ2-6,TRBV29-1,.,TGCAGCGTTGAAGTTTATGGTATAACCGACTCTGGGGCCAACGTCCTGACTTTC,CSVEVYGITDSGANVLTF
once,TRBJ1-5,TRBV20-1,.,TGCAGTGCGGTCGACAGCTTCGAACAGCCCCAGCATTTT,CSAVDSFEQPQHF
.,TRBJ1-4,TRBV2,.,TGTGCCAGCAGCGGGCGTTCAGGGGTTAGTGGTGAAAAACTGTTTTTT,CASSGRSGVSGEKLFF
few,TRBJ1-2,TRBV7-9,.,TGTGCCAGCAGCCAGGCCGACAGAAGACTCGGCTACACCTTC,CASSQADRRLGYTF
.,TRBJ1-1,TRBV9,.,TGTGCCAGCAACTTAGAGAGCATATTCCCGAACACTGAAGCTTTCTTT,CASNLESIFPNTEAFF
few,TRBJ2-7,TRBV7-2,TRBD1,TGTGCCAGCAGTTACGACCTGGGACAGGCTTCCTCGATCTACGAGCAGTACTTC,CASSYDLGQASSIYEQYF
many,TRBJ2-7,TRBV20-1,.,TGCAGTGCTAGAGGACAGATCTACGAGCAGTACTTC,CSARGQIYEQYF
few,TRBJ2-2,TRBV7-6,.,TGTGCCAGCAGTTACGACGCCCGGGACACCGGGGAGCTGTTTTTT,CASSYDARDTGELFF
.,TRBJ1-2,TRBV29-1,.,TGCAGCGTTGAAGATATTGAGACCAACTATGGCTACACCTTC,CSVEDIETNYGYTF
few,TRBJ2-5,TRBV20-1,TRBD2,TGCAGTGCTGACGGCGGGACTAGCGGGGGGGGAACCCAAGAGACCCAGTACTTC,CSADGGTSGGGTQETQYF
.,TRBJ2-5,TRBV5-5,TRBD2,TGTGCCAGCAGCTTGACTCTCGCGGGGGGGCAAGAGACCCAGTACTTC,CASSLTLAGGQETQYF
.,TRBJ2-7,TRBV7-9,TRBD1,TGTGCCAGCAGCCGTCGGGGACAGGGGGCCAACGAGCAGTACTTC,CASSRRGQGANEQYF
few,TRBJ1-5,TRBV24-1,TRBD1,TGTGCCAGCAGTTACTCCAGGACAGGGAATGTGCCCCAGCATTTT,CASSYSRTGNVPQHF
many,TRBJ1-1,TRBV7-9,.,TGTGCCAGCAGCTTCCAGGAAGCTTTCTTT,CASSFQEAFF
.,TRBJ2-2,TRBV20-1,TRBD2,TGCAGTGCTTGGGGGGGTTTGGGGCGGTACACCGGGGAGCTGTTTTTT,CSAWGGLGRYTGELFF
many,TRBJ2-7,TRBV7-9,TRBD2,TGTGCCAGCAGCTTACGCGGGGGAGTCTCCTACGAGCAGTACTTC,CASSLRGGVSYEQYF
.,TRBJ2-7,TRBV7-9,TRBD1,TGTGCCAGCAGCCTCAACAGGGGGCGAGAAGAGCAGTACTTC,CASSLNRGREEQYF
many,TRBJ2-5,TRBV10-2,TRBD2,TGCGCCAGCAGTAACCCTAGCGGGGGTGTCGTGGAGACCCAGTACTTC,CASSNPSGGVVETQYF
.,TRBJ1-6,TRBV7-9,TRBD1,TGTGCCAGCAGCTGGGGACAGGGGAATAATTCACCCCTCCACTTT,CASSWGQGNNSPLHF
many,TRBJ2-7,TRBV2,TRBD2,TGTGCCAGCAGACTAGCGGACTACGAGCAGTACTTC,CASRLADYEQYF
.,TRBJ2-5,TRBV6-5,.,TGTGCCAGCAGTTTATCTGGGCCACAGCCGAAAGAGACCCAGTACTTC,CASSLSGPQPKETQYF
few,TRBJ2-5,TRBV20-1,TRBD2,TGCAGTGCTAGAGAAACCAGCGGGAGGGGAGAGACCCAGTACTTC,CSARETSGRGETQYF
.,TRBJ2-6,TRBV25-1,.,TGTGCCAGCAGCGAAACGGCGGGAGGGGCCAACGTCCTGACTTTC,CASSETAGGANVLTF
many,TRBJ1-5,TRBV20-1,TRBD1,TGCAGTGCTGAGGACAGGCGCAAACCAAATCAGCCCCAGCATTTT,CSAEDRRKPNQPQHF
.,TRBJ2-5,TRBV29-1,TRBD1,TGCAGCGTTGAACTGCCAGGGGGAGAAGAGACCCAGTACTTC,CSVELPGGEETQYF
.,TRBJ1-3,TRBV2,.,TGTGCCAGCAGTGACGGCACACTGAACACTGGAAACACCATATATTTT,CASSDGTLNTGNTIYF
many,TRBJ1-2,TRBV7-2,TRBD1,TGTGCCAGCAGCCCCCCGGGACAGGGGGCTAGTGGCTACACCTTC,CASSPPGQGASGYTF
.,TRBJ2-6,TRBV7-9,.,TGTGCCAGCAGCCAGCCGGGAATCTCTGGGGCCAACGTCCTGACTTTC,CASSQPGISGANVLTF
.,TRBJ1-6,TRBV2,.,TGTGCCAGCAGGACTAGCGGGGCGTCCAATTCACCCCTCCACTTT,CASRTSGASNSPLHF
.,TRBJ2-7,TRBV7-2,.,TGTGCCAGCAGCTCGTCTATCGAGCAGTACTTC,CASSSSIEQYF
.,TRBJ1-2,TRBV4-2,.,TGTGCCAGCAGCCAAGATAAGGTAGACTATGGCTACACCTTC,CASSQDKVDYGYTF
few,TRBJ2-7,TRBV7-2,.,TGTGCCAGCAGCTTAGCTATAGGGATGACCTACGAGCAGTACTTC,CASSLAIGMTYEQYF
.,TRBJ1-4,TRBV20-1,.,TGCAGTGCTACAAATGTAGGGGCTACTGAAAAACTGTTTTTT,CSATNVGATEKLFF
once,TRBJ2-5,TRBV29-1,.,TGCAGGGGGCGAGAGACCCAGTACTTC,CRGRETQYF
few,TRBJ2-2,TRBV7-9,.,TGTGCCAGCAGCTTGAGGGGGGCTGTCGGGGAGCTGTTTTTT,CASSLRGAVGELFF
.,TRBJ2-5,TRBV5-1,.,TGCGCCAGCCTAAACCGGGCCGGGGGCGCAGAGACCCAGTACTTC,CASLNRAGGAETQYF
many,TRBJ2-7,TRBV29-1,.,TGCAGCGCCCTGGGGGCGCAGGCCTACGAGCAGTACTTC,CSALGAQAYEQYF
many,TRBJ1-4,TRBV7-9,.,TGTGCCAGCGGAGTTCCTAATGAAAAACTGTTTTTT,CASGVPNEKLFF
once,TRBJ2-7,TRBV20-1,TRBD2,TGCAGTGCTAGTTACTCAGGCGGGGGGGCTTACGAGCAGTACTTC,CSASYSGGGAYEQYF